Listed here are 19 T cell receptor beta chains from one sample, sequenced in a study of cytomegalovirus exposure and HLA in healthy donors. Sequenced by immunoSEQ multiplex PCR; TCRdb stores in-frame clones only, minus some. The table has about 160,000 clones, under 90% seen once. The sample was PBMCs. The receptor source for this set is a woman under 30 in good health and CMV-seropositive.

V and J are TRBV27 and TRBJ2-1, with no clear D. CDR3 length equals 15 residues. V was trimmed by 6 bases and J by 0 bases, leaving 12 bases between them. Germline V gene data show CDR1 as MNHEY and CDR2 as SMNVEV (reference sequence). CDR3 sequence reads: CASSGNLRSYNEQFF. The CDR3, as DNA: TGTGCCAGCAGCGGTAACCTTCGCTCCTACAATGAGCAGTTCTTC.

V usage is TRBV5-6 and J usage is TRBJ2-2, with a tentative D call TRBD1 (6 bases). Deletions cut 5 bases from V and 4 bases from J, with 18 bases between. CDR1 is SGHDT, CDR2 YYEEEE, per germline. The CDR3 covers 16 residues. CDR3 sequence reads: CASRQTHQGSTGELFF. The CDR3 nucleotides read TGTGCCAGCAGGCAAACTCACCAGGGGAGCACCGGGGAGCTGTTTTTT.

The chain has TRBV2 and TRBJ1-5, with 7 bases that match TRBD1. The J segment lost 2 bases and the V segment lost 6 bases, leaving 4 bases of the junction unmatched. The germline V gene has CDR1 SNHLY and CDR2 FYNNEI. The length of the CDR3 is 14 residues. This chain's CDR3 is CASSFRGGNQPQHF. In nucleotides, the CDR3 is TGTGCCAGCAGCTTCAGGGGGGGCAATCAGCCCCAGCATTTT.

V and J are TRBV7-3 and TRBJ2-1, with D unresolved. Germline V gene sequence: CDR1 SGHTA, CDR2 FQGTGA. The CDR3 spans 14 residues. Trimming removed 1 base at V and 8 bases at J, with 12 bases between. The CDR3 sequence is CASSLSGDFDEQFF. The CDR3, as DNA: TGTGCCAGCAGCTTAAGCGGCGACTTCGATGAGCAGTTCTTC. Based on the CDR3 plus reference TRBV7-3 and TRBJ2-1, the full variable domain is GAGVSQTPSNKVTEKGKYVELRCDPISGHTALYWYRQSLGQGPEFLIYFQGTGAADDSGLPNDRFFAVRPEGSVSTLKIQRTERGDSAVYLCASSLSGDFDEQFFGPGTRLTVL.

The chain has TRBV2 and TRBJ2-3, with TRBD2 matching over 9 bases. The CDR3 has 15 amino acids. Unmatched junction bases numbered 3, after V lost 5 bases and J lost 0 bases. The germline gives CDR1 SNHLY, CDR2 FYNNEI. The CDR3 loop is CASSYSGRSTDTQYF. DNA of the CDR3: TGTGCCAGCAGTTATAGCGGGAGAAGCACAGATACGCAGTATTTT.

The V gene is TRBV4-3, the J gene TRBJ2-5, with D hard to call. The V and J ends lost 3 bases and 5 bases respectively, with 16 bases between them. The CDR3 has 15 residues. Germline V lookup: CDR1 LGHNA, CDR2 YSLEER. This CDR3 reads CASSHQFRSEETQYF. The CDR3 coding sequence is TGCGCCAGCAGCCACCAGTTTCGGAGCGAGGAGACCCAGTACTTC.

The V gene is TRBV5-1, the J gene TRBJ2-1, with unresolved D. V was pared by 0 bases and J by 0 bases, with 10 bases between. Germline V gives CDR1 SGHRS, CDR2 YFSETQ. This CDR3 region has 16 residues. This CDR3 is CASSLEGGPSYNEQFF. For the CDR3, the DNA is TGCGCCAGCAGCTTGGAAGGTGGGCCCTCCTACAATGAGCAGTTCTTC. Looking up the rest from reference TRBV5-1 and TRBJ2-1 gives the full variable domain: KAGVTQTPRYLIKTRGQQVTLSCSPISGHRSVSWYQQTPGQGLQFLFEYFSETQRNKGNFPGRFSGRQFSNSRSEMNVSTLELGDSALYLCASSLEGGPSYNEQFFGPGTRLTVL.

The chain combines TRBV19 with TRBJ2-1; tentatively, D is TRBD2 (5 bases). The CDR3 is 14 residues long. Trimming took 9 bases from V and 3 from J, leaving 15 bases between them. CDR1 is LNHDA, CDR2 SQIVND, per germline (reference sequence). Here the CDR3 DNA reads TGTGCCAGCCAACCGGCGACTAACTACAATGAGCAGTTCTTC. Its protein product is CASQPATNYNEQFF.

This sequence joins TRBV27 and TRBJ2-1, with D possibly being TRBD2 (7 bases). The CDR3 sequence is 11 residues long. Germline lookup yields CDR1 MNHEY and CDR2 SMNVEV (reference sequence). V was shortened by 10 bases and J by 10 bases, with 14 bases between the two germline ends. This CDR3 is CATLRGGEQFF. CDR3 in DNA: TGTGCCACCCTCCGCGGGGGCGAGCAGTTCTTC.

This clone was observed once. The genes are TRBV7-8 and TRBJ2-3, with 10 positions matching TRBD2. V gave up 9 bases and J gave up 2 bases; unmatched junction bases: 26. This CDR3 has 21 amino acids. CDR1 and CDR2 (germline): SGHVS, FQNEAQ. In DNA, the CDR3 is TGTGCCAGTAAAAGGACAGGTCTAAAGGGTACTAGCGGGATGGTCACAGATACGCAGTATTTT. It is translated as CASKRTGLKGTSGMVTDTQYF.

The DNA of the CDR3 is TGCAGTGCGGGAGGGTGGGAGCAGTACTTC. This codes for CSAGGWEQYF. The chain is built from TRBV20-1 and TRBJ2-7; 7 bases are a match to TRBD2. V was clipped by 6 bases and J by 7 bases; unmatched bases: 3. Germline V gene sequence: CDR1 DFQATT, CDR2 SNEGSKA (reference sequence). This CDR3 is built from 10 residues.

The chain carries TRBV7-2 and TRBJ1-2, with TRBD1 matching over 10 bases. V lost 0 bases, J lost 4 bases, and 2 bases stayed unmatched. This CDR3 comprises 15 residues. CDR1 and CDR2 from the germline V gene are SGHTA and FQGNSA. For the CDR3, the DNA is TGTGCCAGCAGCTTAGCCGGGACAGGGGCCTATGGCTACACCTTC. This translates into CASSLAGTGAYGYTF.

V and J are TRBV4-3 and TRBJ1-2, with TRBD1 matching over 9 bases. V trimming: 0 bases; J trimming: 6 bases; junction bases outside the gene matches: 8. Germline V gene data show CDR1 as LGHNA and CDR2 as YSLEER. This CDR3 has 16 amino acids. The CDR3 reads CASSQDQGTGKDGYTF. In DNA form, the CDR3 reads TGCGCCAGCAGCCAAGATCAAGGGACAGGGAAGGATGGCTACACCTTC.

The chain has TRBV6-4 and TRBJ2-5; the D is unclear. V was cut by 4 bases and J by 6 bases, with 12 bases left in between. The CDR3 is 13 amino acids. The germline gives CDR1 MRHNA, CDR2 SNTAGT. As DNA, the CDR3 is TGTGCCAGCAGTGGGCCTGCTCCCAAGACCCAGTACTTC. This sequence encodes CASSGPAPKTQYF.

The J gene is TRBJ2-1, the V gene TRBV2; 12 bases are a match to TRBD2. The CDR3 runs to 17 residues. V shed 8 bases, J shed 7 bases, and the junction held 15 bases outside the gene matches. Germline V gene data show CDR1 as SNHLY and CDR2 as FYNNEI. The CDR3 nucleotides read TGTGCCAGCCAGACCTCTAGCGGGAGGGTTCCGGGGAATGAGCAGTTCTTC. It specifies CASQTSSGRVPGNEQFF.

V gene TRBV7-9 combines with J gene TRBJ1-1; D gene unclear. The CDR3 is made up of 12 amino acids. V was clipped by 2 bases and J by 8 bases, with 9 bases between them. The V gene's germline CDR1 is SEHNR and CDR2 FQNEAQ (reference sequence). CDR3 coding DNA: TGTGCCAGCAGCTTACAATACGGGGAAGCTTTCTTT. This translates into CASSLQYGEAFF.

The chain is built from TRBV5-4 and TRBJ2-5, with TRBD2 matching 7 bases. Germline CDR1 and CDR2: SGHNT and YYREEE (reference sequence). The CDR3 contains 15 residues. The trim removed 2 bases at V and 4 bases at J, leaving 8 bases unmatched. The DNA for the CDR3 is TGTGCCAGCAGCTTCCCATCGACTAGCCGAGAGACCCAGTACTTC. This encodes CASSFPSTSRETQYF.

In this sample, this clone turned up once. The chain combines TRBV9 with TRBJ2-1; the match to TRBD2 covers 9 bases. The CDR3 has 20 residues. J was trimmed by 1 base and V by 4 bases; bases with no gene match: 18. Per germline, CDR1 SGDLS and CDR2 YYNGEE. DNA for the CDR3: TGTGCCAGCAGCACTTCGCTCCTGGGGGTAGCGGGAGTTTCCTACAATGAGCAGTTCTTC. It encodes CASSTSLLGVAGVSYNEQFF.

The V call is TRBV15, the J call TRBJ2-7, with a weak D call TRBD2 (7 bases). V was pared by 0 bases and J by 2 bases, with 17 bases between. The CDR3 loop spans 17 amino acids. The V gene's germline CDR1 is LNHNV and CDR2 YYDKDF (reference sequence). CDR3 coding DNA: TGTGCCACCAGCAGAGATGAGGGGGGGCCGACACCCTACGAGCAGTACTTC. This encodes CATSRDEGGPTPYEQYF.